The rows below give T cell receptor beta chains drawn from one sample of a study of blood T cell repertoires in COVID-19. TCRdb's copy holds only in-frame clones and misses some; the assay was immunoSEQ multiplex PCR. The sample shows under 120,000 clones, 69% of them seen only once. Material for sequencing was peripheral blood. The receptors were gathered from an elderly man with acute or convalescent COVID-19. Each CDR3 is given with its conserved first and last residue. The order of the fields is J gene, V gene, clone size, CDR3 protein. Clone size is not always given. Where it is, it says once, few, many or a class for expanded clones.

>TRBJ1-2|TRBV5-1|many
CASSPQDTANYGYTF
>TRBJ2-7|TRBV7-2|.
CASSSLAGFDEQYF
>TRBJ1-1|TRBV19|few
CASSMDRQAVQAFF
>TRBJ1-2|TRBV27|.
CASSPSAGYYGYTF
>TRBJ1-6|TRBV6-5|.
CASRRQGSRTPLHF
>TRBJ2-1|TRBV14|.
CASSQLGPSYNEQFF
>TRBJ1-1|TRBV14|.
CASSRADRGENTEAFF
>TRBJ2-1|TRBV24-1|.
CATSDEGQGANNEQFF
>TRBJ1-1|TRBV19|once
CASSMGISRAEAFF
>TRBJ2-1|TRBV5-4|few
CASSPGGWDGNNEQFF
>TRBJ1-4|TRBV6-2/TRBV6-3|few
CASSRRRRLTGEKLFF
>TRBJ2-5|TRBV12-3/TRBV12-4|.
CASSPFLETQYF
>TRBJ2-2|TRBV19|.
CASRGRRGGELFF
>TRBJ2-1|TRBV3-1/TRBV3-2|few
CARWGGGGLEGEQFF
>TRBJ1-1|TRBV28|.
CASTGGPVDYDEAFF
>TRBJ1-2|TRBV27|.
CASSLAGGTGYTF
>TRBJ1-1|TRBV7-8|few
CASSFGGNTEAFF
>TRBJ1-2|TRBV18|few
CASSDGQSNYGYTF
>TRBJ1-6|TRBV5-1|.
CASSLDDRGSGSPLHF
>TRBJ1-4|TRBV4-3|.
CASSWLWGGDEKLFF
>TRBJ2-7|TRBV10-2|.
CASSGLAEVSSYEQYF
>TRBJ2-5|TRBV5-5|.
CASSSGTGSRETQYF
>TRBJ2-7|TRBV7-2|.
CASSLAAGVPYEQYF
>TRBJ2-2|TRBV3-1/TRBV3-2|few
CASSQAKNTGELFF
>TRBJ2-3|TRBV4-2|.
CASSQEFGAGGTQYF
>TRBJ2-1|TRBV5-6|.
CASSLVGREQFF
>TRBJ1-2|TRBV6-5|few
CASSSGYRHYGYTF
>TRBJ2-1|TRBV29-1|.
CSVEHLSGAGYNEQFF
>TRBJ2-7|TRBV5-1|once
CASSLSQGGYEQYF
>TRBJ1-4|TRBV13|.
CASSSTGRGNEKLFF
>TRBJ1-6|TRBV5-4|few
CASSLVQGAGVGSPLHF
>TRBJ2-4|TRBV4-1|few
CASSQDRGEVLAKNIQYF
>TRBJ2-1|TRBV5-1|.
CASQPGTVHNEQFF
>TRBJ1-5|TRBV27|.
CASSLGGAGQPQHF
>TRBJ2-7|TRBV11-2|.
CASSFGGRAYEQYF
>TRBJ2-2|TRBV12-3/TRBV12-4|few
CASSKAGVGELFF
>TRBJ1-5|TRBV12-3/TRBV12-4|few
CASSLDGISPQHF
>TRBJ2-5|TRBV15|.
CATSSNRRSGETQYF
>TRBJ2-3|TRBV27|.
CASKTTSTDTQYF
>TRBJ2-2|TRBV7-9|.
CASSLWGSRLAGRTGELFF
>TRBJ2-3|TRBV24-1|.
CATGRQLFGTDTQYF
>TRBJ1-3|TRBV11-2|.
CASSIPYRDRGTSGNTIYF
>TRBJ1-1|TRBV12-2|.
CASRLRVRGTEAFF
>TRBJ2-7|TRBV27|.
CASSSTGELTYEQYF
>TRBJ2-6|TRBV10-3|.
CAISEIGTGFLSGANVLTF
>TRBJ2-1|TRBV9|many
CASSPHRTPMNEQFF
>TRBJ2-3|TRBV7-2|.
CASSFTSADTQYF
>TRBJ2-7|TRBV19|.
CASSPPEGDEQYF
>TRBJ1-2|TRBV29-1|.
CSVAAFSEENYGYTF
>TRBJ2-2|TRBV4-1|few
CASSPGIGTGELFF
>TRBJ1-5|TRBV19|.
CASSIVDSQQPQHF
>TRBJ2-7|TRBV20-1|once
CSASPPPGYEQYF
>TRBJ1-1|TRBV11-2|.
CASSLQVPGTEAFF
>TRBJ2-1|TRBV25-1|many
CACQGGAYNEQFF